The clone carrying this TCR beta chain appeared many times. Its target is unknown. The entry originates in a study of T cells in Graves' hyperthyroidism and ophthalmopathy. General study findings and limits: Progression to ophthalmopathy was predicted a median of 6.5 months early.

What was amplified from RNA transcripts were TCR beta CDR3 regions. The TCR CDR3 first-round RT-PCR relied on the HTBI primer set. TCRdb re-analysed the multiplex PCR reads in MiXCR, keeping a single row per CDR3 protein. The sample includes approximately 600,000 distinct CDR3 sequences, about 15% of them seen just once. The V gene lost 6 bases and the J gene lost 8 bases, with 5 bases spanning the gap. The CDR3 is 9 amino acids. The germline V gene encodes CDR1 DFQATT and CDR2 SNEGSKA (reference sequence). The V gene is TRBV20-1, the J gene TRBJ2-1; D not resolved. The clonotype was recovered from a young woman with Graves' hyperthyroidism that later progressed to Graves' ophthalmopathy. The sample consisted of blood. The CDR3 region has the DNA TGCAGTGCCCAGTATGAGCAGTTCTTC. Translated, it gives CSAQYEQFF.